The entry below gives a single TCR beta chain sequence along with its context. Its recognized antigen is unknown. No per-base quality is available; no much larger clone lies one base away. TCRbeta CDR3 regions were amplified from genomic DNA by means of the immunoSEQ Assay, a bias-controlled multiplex PCR. As for how the authors treated the data: Within the assay, amplification of reference gene primers was used to estimate how many nucleated cells each sample contained. To quantify the absolute abundance of each unique TCRbeta CDR3 rearrangement, sequence reads were collapsed and filtered. For each sample, productive Simpson clonality was calculated by taking the square root of Simpson's diversity index across productive rearrangements. TCRdb re-hosts the immuneACCESS table, in-frame sequences only. Its copies lack some clones; in the studies checked, an unresolved V gene accounts for under half of them, and the cause for the rest is not known. That table furnishes V, J and clone size, whereas the DNA furnished D and trimming. The sample table shows about 300,000 clones, and 80% to 90% are seen once. About 4.1% of the sample goes to the ten largest clones.

Participants in the prospective study were aged roughly 18 to 100 years, lived in some 24 United States geographic areas, and enrolled through a virtual design. To assign participants to cohorts, the prospective study relied on clinical history that participants themselves reported in a screening survey and a study questionnaire. ImmuneRACE Cohort 3 recovered participants were defined by two consecutive negative NP/OP PCR tests, healthcare professional clearance, or symptom resolution. In the prospective study, whole blood, serum and a nasopharyngeal or oropharyngeal swab were collected from each participant by mobile phlebotomists. Additional blood draws and questionnaires over an approximately two-month period could optionally be provided by prospective study participants. Before DNA extraction, blood samples from the prospective study were shipped at room temperature or frozen. This sample stems from a study of blood T cell repertoires in COVID-19 (dated by TCRdb to about 2020). Background for the entire study: The collaborator samples originated in the United States, Italy and Spain and spanned the acute and convalescent phases of COVID-19. The prospective study material was composed of cDNA or gDNA derived from T cells, B-cell-depleted T cells, or PBMCs. Deeply sampled blood TCRbeta repertoires from subjects exposed to, actively infected with, or recovered from COVID-19 were included in the dataset. The repertoires were released in a freely available public database intended as a resource for research on the immune response to SARS-CoV-2. The samples were drawn from the first 160 participants of the ongoing ImmuneRACE study and from 1,254 subjects provided by 6 global collaborators. Nearly every sample came with metadata listing a de-identified subject ID, COVID-19 status, age in years and sex. HLA class I and class II types, where available, came from metadata supplied by the sample provider rather than from assay-based typing. Results the study describes overall, beyond this receptor: The amount of clinical and demographic metadata varied by source and participant and was provided uncurated.

CDR1 is given as SGHRS and CDR2 as YFSETQ, both from the germline V gene. The CDR3 runs 15 residues from the cysteine to the phenylalanine. The entry retains the CDR3 DNA only, 45 bases that are in frame from base 1. Relative to germline, V is missing 4 bases and J is missing 0 bases, with 2 bases of the junction outside any gene match. The sample comprised PBMCs or T cells enriched from blood (not recorded which). The clonotype originates from a man aged 25-45 years who had recovered from COVID-19. The sequence links TRBV5-1 to TRBJ1-5, and TRBD1 aligns with 9 junction nucleotides. The CDR3: CASSRTGDSNQPQHF. In nucleotide form, the sequence is TGCGCCAGCAGCAGGACAGGGGATAGCAATCAGCCCCAGCATTTT.